This T cell receptor (beta chain) was retrieved from a study of T cells after yellow fever vaccination. There are many counts of this clonotype. The CDR3 runs 12 residues. V gave up 7 bases and J gave up 0 bases, with 7 bases separating them. TCR cDNA was made by 5'RACE template switching, adding a universal primer site and UMIs. One entry per CDR3 protein, called by TCRdb with MiXCR from the 5' RACE reads. Here the sample spans hundreds of thousands of distinct CDR3 sequences, 9% to 15% being singletons. The clonotype originates from a man younger than 40 who received the YFV17D yellow fever vaccine. Specimen: PBMCs, collected on the day of the yellow fever booster vaccination. This chain links TRBV12-3 or TRBV12-4 with TRBJ2-7; D remains ambiguous. The CDR3 loop is CASTRSSYEQYF. For the CDR3, the DNA is TGTGCCAGCACCCGAAGCTCCTACGAGCAGTACTTC.